This T cell receptor (beta chain) was sequenced for a study of T-cell reconstitution after alpha-beta-depleted transplantation in children. Study-level points and caveats: Newly generated T cells supplied most T-cell counts and diversity one year post-transplant.

In the case of this clonotype: Its cognate antigen is unknown.

Germline-derived CDR1 and CDR2 are LGHNA and YNFKEQ. The CDR3 sequence is 15 residues long. Trimming at V came to 4 bases and at J to 0 bases, leaving 5 bases not matched to a gene. Preparing the TCRbeta library involved the use of unique molecular identifiers. TCRdb reprocessed the PCR reads with MiXCR, giving one entry per CDR3 protein. This sample has around 300,000 distinct CDR3 sequences; around 25% occur once, and the top ten carry approximately 11%. The sequence derives from a male patient younger than 18 who had a stem cell transplant for acute lymphoblastic leukemia, so the T cells may come from the graft donor. This chain connects TRBV4-2 to TRBJ2-5, with 7 bases fitting TRBD2. Sequenced here: PBMCs, mostly from graft donor cells, sampled 180 days after TCRalphabeta/CD19-depleted stem cell transplant. The CDR3 nucleotides read TGTGCCAGCAGCCCCAGCGGGGCATACCAAGAGACCCAGTACTTC. Residues: CASSPSGAYQETQYF.